The 7 T cell receptor beta chains below come from one sample, sequenced in a study of T cell repertoires in cytomegalovirus infection (dated by TCRdb to 2018 to 2020). This specimen's treatment or condition label, interpreted: in vitro stimulation with specific CMV peptide epitopes to enrich CMV-specific T cells. Their cognate antigens are unknown. For sequencing, an Illumina HiSeq 1500 was employed. Clones were called with MiXCR by TCRdb after fastp trimmed the public reads at Q25, and only in-frame beta chains were retained. Rows are combined by CDR3 protein, so each entry shows the most common genes and DNA. The sample has 650,000 to 900,000 distinct CDR3 sequences on record, 32% of them singletons. Jointly, the top ten make up 9.5% to 15% of the sample. Sequencing was performed on cultured CD8+ T cells from PBMCs, taken from culture after CMV antigen stimulation. The receptors originated from a human donor in good health (CMV status not recorded). Some clones in this sample may be carry-over from other donors' samples.

This clonotype was detected only a few times. This sequence joins TRBV12-3 or TRBV12-4 and TRBJ2-2, with D possibly being TRBD2 (5 bases). The CDR3 loop spans 16 amino acids. Trimming took 1 base from V and 5 from J, leaving 14 bases between them. The CDR3: CASSLVGLQTTGELFF. Here the CDR3 DNA reads TGTGCCAGCAGTTTAGTAGGACTCCAAACAACCGGGGAGCTGTTTTTT.

In its sample, this clonotype was seen many times. This sequence joins TRBV6-1 and TRBJ2-1; 8 positions agree with TRBD2. With 2 bases clipped from V and 14 bases from J, the junction kept 14 bases outside the gene matches. CDR1 and CDR2 from the germline V gene are MNHNS and SASEGT. The CDR3 loop spans 15 amino acids. Written as DNA, the CDR3 is TGTGCCAGCAGTGAATTAGCGGGGCGCCTAGGGGCGGAGTTCTTC. Amino acid sequence: CASSELAGRLGAEFF.

A few counts support this clonotype. The chain carries TRBV19 and TRBJ2-5; D is possibly TRBD1 (6 bases). The CDR3 is made up of 14 amino acids. Trimming pared 5 bases from V and 5 bases from J, leaving 15 bases between. CDR1 and CDR2 (germline): LNHDA, SQIVND (reference sequence). In DNA, the CDR3 is TGTGCCAGTAGTGCCGGGACACCCGCTGAGACCCAGTACTTC. Protein: CASSAGTPAETQYF.

The chain recombines TRBV14 with TRBJ1-4, with D possibly matching TRBD1 (5 bases). The CDR3 runs 17 residues. Trimming removed 3 bases from V and 0 bases from J, with 14 bases in between. Germline V lookup: CDR1 SGHDN, CDR2 FVKESK. The CDR3 nucleotides read TGTGCCAGCAGCCACAAGGATTGGGGCACAACTAATGAAAAACTGTTTTTT. It specifies CASSHKDWGTTNEKLFF.

The chain links TRBV4-1 to TRBJ1-1; D perhaps matches TRBD1 (5 bases). Trimming removed 5 bases at V and 3 bases at J, with 16 bases between. Germline CDR1 MGHRA, CDR2 YSYEKL. The CDR3 has 15 amino acids. CDR3 coding DNA: TGCGCCAGCAGCTGGGGGGATCAAGGGGACACTGAAGCTTTCTTT. Its protein product is CASSWGDQGDTEAFF.

This clonotype occurred many times. This sequence joins TRBV20-1 and TRBJ1-3, with D tentatively TRBD1 (6 bases). The CDR3 is 15 amino acids. Trimming removed 1 base at V and 0 bases at J, with 10 bases between. Germline CDR1 is DFQATT and CDR2 is SNEGSKA (reference sequence). CDR3 residues: CSARGYRDSGNTIYF. CDR3 DNA sequence: TGCAGTGCTAGAGGATACAGGGACTCTGGAAACACCATATATTTT.

This clonotype was detected a few times. This chain links TRBV20-1 with TRBJ1-2; no clear D. Per the germline V gene, CDR1 is DFQATT and CDR2 is SNEGSKA (reference sequence). Deletions cut 5 bases from V and 8 bases from J, with 21 bases between. The CDR3 consists of 14 residues. The CDR3 loop is CSAADGLGVGGYTF. In DNA form, the CDR3 reads TGCAGTGCTGCTGACGGGCTTGGGGTTGGCGGCTACACCTTC.